The text below deals with one T cell receptor beta chain. Its antigen is unidentified. The V and J ends lost 6 bases and 11 bases, in that order; junction bases with no gene match: 14. Germline CDR1 reads MNHNS; CDR2 reads SASEGT. The length of the CDR3 is 14 residues. The library targeted TCRbeta and was prepared with unique molecular identifiers. TCRdb reprocessed the PCR reads with MiXCR, giving one entry per CDR3 protein. The sample lists about 980,000 distinct CDR3 sequences, roughly 29% occurring once. This sample was taken from a study of T-cell reconstitution after alpha-beta-depleted transplantation in children. Study conclusions and caveats: TCRbeta diversity was high at day 60 in some patients (a result of surviving recipient T cells and thymic progenitors). About two months after transplant, alpha-beta T cells reportedly came from several hundred expanded graft clones. At one year after transplant, newly produced T cells mostly accounted for T-cell counts and diversity.

The sample was PBMCs, mostly from graft donor cells, taken 360 days after TCRalphabeta/CD19-depleted stem cell transplant. The rearrangement joins TRBV6-1 to TRBJ1-1; 8 nucleotides agree with TRBD1. The origin of this receptor is a boy younger than two who had a stem cell transplant for SCID, so the T cells may come from the graft donor. The CDR3 DNA is TGTGCCAGCAGCAGGGACAGGTCATCTGCAGGCGCTTTCTTT. This sequence encodes CASSRDRSSAGAFF.